This record looks at one T cell receptor (beta chain) sequence and its context. Its cognate antigen is unknown. The data derive from a study of beta chain features in type 1 diabetes. Overall study context: Examined across all samples were over 85 million sorted cells. Study results and caveats: TCRB CDR3s from Type 1 diabetes patients were moderately but significantly shorter in all four CD4+ subsets. In comparison with healthy donors, patients had naive, central memory and Treg TCRB repertoires that appeared more similar.

Every bit of the isolated RNA underwent reverse transcription, so sequencing read expressed TCRB transcripts. Only in-frame clones appear in the TCRdb table, and some are missing; sequencing was by immunoSEQ multiplex PCR. This sample has 300,000 to 450,000 clones, with about 12% found just once. This TCR was sampled from a woman between 18 and 29 years old with type 1 diabetes. Material: naive CD4+ T cells from blood.

CDR3 DNA: TGTGCCAGCAGCTCCCCGAGGGCGGACTATGGCTACACCTTC. As protein: CASSSPRADYGYTF. J is TRBJ1-2 and V is TRBV11-2, with D unresolved. Germline lookup yields CDR1 SGHAT and CDR2 FQNNGV. V was trimmed by 4 bases and J by 3 bases, leaving 12 bases between them. CDR3 length equals 14 residues. The full variable domain, rest sourced from reference TRBV11-2 and TRBJ1-2, is EAGVAQSPRYKIIEKRQSVAFWCNPISGHATLYWYQQILGQGPKLLIQFQNNGVVDDSQLPKDRFSAERLKGVDSTLKIQPAKLEDSAVYLCASSSPRADYGYTFGSGTRLTVV.